Below are 26 T cell receptor beta chains sequenced from a single sample in a study of T cell changes during pregnancy in multiple sclerosis. The protocol was immunoSEQ multiplex PCR, while the TCRdb copy is restricted to in-frame clones and leaves out a portion. The sample holds about 68,000 clones, around nine tenths seen once. The sequencing used peripheral blood, collected in the third trimester of pregnancy. The receptor set was obtained from a female donor with multiple sclerosis, enrolled in a pregnancy study.

The rearrangement uses TRBV18 and TRBJ2-1; 9 nucleotides match TRBD1. V shed 3 bases and J 6 bases; nucleotides not matched to a gene: 6. Germline V lookup: CDR1 KGHSH, CDR2 LQKENI. This CDR3 region has 15 residues. The CDR3: CASSPGTGFSNEQFF. The CDR3 coding sequence is TGTGCCAGCTCACCCGGGACAGGGTTTTCCAATGAGCAGTTCTTC.

The rearrangement joins TRBV5-3 to TRBJ2-7; perhaps TRBD2 as D (6 bases). TRBV5-3 is designated an ORF whose function remains uncertain. This CDR3 is 15 amino acids long. With 1 base removed from V and 3 bases from J, the gap between germline ends came to 14 bases. The CDR3 protein is CARSLRLASVYEQYF. The CDR3 nucleotides are TGTGCCAGAAGCTTGCGTCTAGCGAGCGTCTACGAGCAGTACTTC.

The rearrangement joins TRBV10-3 to TRBJ2-7, with D perhaps TRBD1 (6 bases). V lost 2 bases, J lost 2 bases, and 10 bases lay in between. From germline, CDR1 is ENHRY and CDR2 SYGVKD. CDR3 length equals 14 residues. The DNA for the CDR3 is TGTGCCATCAGTGAGGGACAGTCTGCCTACGAGCAGTACTTC. This translates into CAISEGQSAYEQYF.

As DNA, the CDR3 is TGTGCCACGAAAGAGGTCTTGGGGCGCTACACCTTC. This encodes CATKEVLGRYTF. This chain uses TRBV6-6 with TRBJ1-2; D is perhaps TRBD1 (5 bases). CDR1 is MNHNY and CDR2 is SVGAGI in the germline V gene (reference sequence). There are 12 residues in the CDR3. Trimming shortened V by 10 bases and J by 9 bases, and 18 bases separated the two germline ends.

This sequence joins TRBV21-1 and TRBJ1-5. TRBV21-1 corresponds to a pseudogene. The CDR3 runs 11 residues. This CDR3 is CASGEGQPQHF. The DNA for the CDR3 is TGTGCCAGCGGAGAGGGTCAGCCCCAGCATTTT.

The CDR3 region is CASRSGTEETQYF. DNA for the CDR3: TGCGCCAGCAGGTCGGGAACTGAAGAGACCCAGTACTTC. The chain employs TRBV5-1 and TRBJ2-5, with D maybe TRBD2 (5 bases). V dropped 5 bases and J dropped 3 bases, with 11 bases sitting between them. This CDR3 has 13 amino acids. The V gene's germline CDR1 is SGHRS and CDR2 YFSETQ.

This clone has a handful of counts. The chain couples TRBV2 to TRBJ1-1, with D perhaps matching TRBD1 (6 bases). The germline V and J ends were trimmed by 7 bases and 3 bases, with 12 bases remaining between them. There are 13 residues in the CDR3. Germline loops: CDR1 SNHLY, CDR2 FYNNEI. The CDR3 DNA reads TGTGCCAGCACTCAGGGGAGGGACACTGAAGCTTTCTTT. Amino acid sequence: CASTQGRDTEAFF.

The chain couples TRBV5-1 to TRBJ1-3; 7 bases are a match to TRBD1. This CDR3 comprises 15 residues. Germline V lookup: CDR1 SGHRS, CDR2 YFSETQ. The V and J ends lost 4 bases and 0 bases, in that order; junction bases with no gene match: 4. CDR3 in DNA: TGCGCCAGCAGCGCCGGGACAGCCTCTGGAAACACCATATATTTT. Translation: CASSAGTASGNTIYF. Based on the CDR3 plus reference TRBV5-1 and TRBJ1-3, the full variable domain is KAGVTQTPRYLIKTRGQQVTLSCSPISGHRSVSWYQQTPGQGLQFLFEYFSETQRNKGNFPGRFSGRQFSNSRSEMNVSTLELGDSALYLCASSAGTASGNTIYFGEGSWLTVV.

The chain uses TRBV7-9 and TRBJ1-4; D remains ambiguous. V shed 5 bases and J shed 5 bases, with 12 bases lying between them. This CDR3 is 14 amino acids long. Germline CDR1 is SEHNR and CDR2 is FQNEAQ (reference sequence). CDR3 in amino acids: CASSPHGLNEKLFF. The CDR3 DNA sequence: TGTGCCAGCAGCCCCCATGGCTTGAATGAAAAACTGTTTTTT.

DNA for the CDR3: TGTGCCAGCAGCTTAGATGACAGGGGGTATGGCTACACCTTC. Its translation is CASSLDDRGYGYTF. This sequence joins TRBV7-9 and TRBJ1-2; TRBD1 matches 9 bases. In germline, CDR1 is SEHNR, CDR2 FQNEAQ (reference sequence). Trimming at V came to 1 base and at J to 5 bases, leaving 2 bases not matched to a gene. The CDR3 runs to 14 residues.

This clone was counted a single time. The genes are TRBV7-6 and TRBJ2-1; D is unresolved. V was cut by 1 base and J by 5 bases, with 21 bases left in between. CDR1 and CDR2 (germline): SGHVS, FNYEAQ. CDR3 length: 18 amino acids. As DNA, the CDR3 is TGTGCCAGCAGCTTAGTACATCCGAACCAGGCCCGGAACAATGAGCAGTTCTTC. Its protein product is CASSLVHPNQARNNEQFF.

The chain has TRBV19 and TRBJ2-2, with TRBD2 matching 16 bases. Trimming at V came to 3 bases and at J to 2 bases, leaving 6 bases not matched to a gene. The CDR3 loop spans 19 amino acids. From germline, CDR1 is LNHDA and CDR2 SQIVND (reference sequence). CDR3 DNA: TGTGCCAGTAGTATCCAGGGACTAGCGGGAGGGCCTAACACCGGGGAGCTGTTTTTT. Translation: CASSIQGLAGGPNTGELFF.

This clone has more than one count but fewer than ten. The chain employs TRBV30 and TRBJ2-1; D is possibly TRBD2 (6 bases). The CDR3 runs 14 residues. Germline loops: CDR1 GTSNPN, CDR2 SVGIG (reference sequence). The germline V and J ends were trimmed by 0 bases and 7 bases, with 13 bases remaining between them. CDR3 nucleotide sequence: TGTGCCTGGAGTGTAGGAGGGATTGATAATGAGCAGTTCTTC. This encodes CAWSVGGIDNEQFF. Full variable domain (missing parts from reference TRBV30 and TRBJ2-1): SQTIHQWPATLVQPVGSPLSLECTVEGTSNPNLYWYRQAAGRGLQLLFYSVGIGQISSEVPQNLSASRPQDRQFILSSKKLLLSDSGFYLCAWSVGGIDNEQFFGPGTRLTVL.

This chain uses TRBV28 with TRBJ2-7; 10 bases align to TRBD1. Germline V gene lookup returns CDR1 MDHEN and CDR2 SYDVKM. The V gene end was trimmed by 5 bases and the J gene end by 5 bases; junction bases not matched to a gene: 9. This CDR3 is built from 15 residues. The CDR3 reads CASSPLGQGSHEQYF. DNA for the CDR3: TGTGCCAGCAGTCCTTTGGGACAGGGGTCCCACGAGCAGTACTTC.

This clone has a single count. Here the CDR3 reads CAIKGGDEKLFF. CDR3 sequence (DNA): TGTGCCATAAAGGGCGGGGATGAAAAACTGTTTTTT. The V call is TRBV11-2, the J call TRBJ1-4, with no clear D. Germline-derived CDR1 and CDR2 are SGHAT and FQNNGV. The CDR3 has 12 residues. The V end was cut by 10 bases, the J end by 6 bases, with 12 bases between.

This sequence joins TRBV27 and TRBJ1-5; 8 bases align to TRBD1. This CDR3 is built from 15 residues. J was trimmed by 0 bases and V by 6 bases; bases with no gene match: 4. The germline gives CDR1 MNHEY, CDR2 SMNVEV (reference sequence). The CDR3 bases are TGTGCCAGCAGGCCGACAGGGGTTAGCAATCAGCCCCAGCATTTT. Its protein is CASRPTGVSNQPQHF.

J is TRBJ1-2 and V is TRBV11-2, with D maybe TRBD1 (5 bases). Germline V gene data show CDR1 as SGHAT and CDR2 as FQNNGV. The length of the CDR3 is 15 residues. The V gene lost 6 bases and the J gene lost 6 bases, with 20 bases spanning the gap. In nucleotides, the CDR3 is TGTGCCAGCAGGCAAGCAGGGTACCAAGTGGATGGCTACACCTTC. Its protein is CASRQAGYQVDGYTF.

The chain has TRBV6-1 and TRBJ1-1; D gene uncertain. Germline V lookup: CDR1 MNHNS, CDR2 SASEGT. The CDR3 is 13 amino acids. Trimming removed 2 bases at V and 7 bases at J, with 11 bases between. CDR3 sequence (DNA): TGTGCCAGCAGTGAATTACAGACGATTGAAGCTTTCTTT. It encodes CASSELQTIEAFF.

This chain joins TRBV19 and TRBJ2-1, with TRBD1 matching over 8 bases. The CDR3 covers 15 residues. Germline V CDR1 and CDR2: LNHDA, SQIVND (reference sequence). The junction had 10 bases not matched to a gene; V was cut back by 3 bases and J by 9 bases. CDR3 sequence reads: CASSIRQGAGIEQFF. For the CDR3, the DNA is TGTGCCAGTAGTATTCGGCAGGGGGCGGGGATTGAGCAGTTCTTC.

V usage is TRBV4-1 and J usage is TRBJ1-4; D perhaps matches TRBD1 (5 bases). CDR3 length: 15 amino acids. V was clipped by 1 base and J by 6 bases, with 12 bases between them. CDR1 and CDR2 from the germline V gene are MGHRA and YSYEKL. The CDR3 DNA follows: TGCGCCAGCAGCCAAGGGACATTCTCGGATGAAAAACTGTTTTTT. The encoded protein is CASSQGTFSDEKLFF.

V is TRBV7-2 and J is TRBJ1-5, with 7 bases lining up with TRBD1. V lost 1 base to trimming and J lost 4 bases; unmatched junction nucleotides: 1. CDR1 SGHTA and CDR2 FQGNSA come from the germline V gene. This CDR3 has 14 amino acids. This CDR3 reads CASSLDRGNQPQHF. The CDR3 DNA follows: TGTGCCAGCAGCTTAGACAGGGGTAATCAGCCCCAGCATTTT.

This sequence joins TRBV7-2 and TRBJ1-2, with D possibly TRBD1 on 6 matching bases. The CDR3 totals 15 residues. Per the germline V gene, CDR1 is SGHTA and CDR2 is FQGNSA. The V end was cut by 1 base, the J end by 2 bases, with 11 bases between. The CDR3 loop reads CASSLEGTTNYGYTF. The CDR3 nucleotides are TGTGCCAGCAGCTTAGAAGGGACAACGAACTATGGCTACACCTTC.

V is TRBV4-1 and J is TRBJ2-5, with 8 nucleotides matching TRBD1. This CDR3 comprises 17 residues. The junction had 10 bases not matched to a gene; V was cut back by 0 bases and J by 4 bases. CDR1 and CDR2 (germline): MGHRA, YSYEKL. The CDR3 DNA sequence: TGCGCCAGCAGCCAAGATCTTACAGGGGGTGGATCAGAGACCCAGTACTTC. Translating gives CASSQDLTGGGSETQYF.

The chain combines TRBV19 with TRBJ2-1, with D possibly matching TRBD2 (6 bases). The germline CDR1 and CDR2 sequences are LNHDA and SQIVND (reference sequence). The V gene lost 4 bases and the J gene lost 6 bases, with 16 bases spanning the gap. The CDR3 contains 15 residues. The CDR3: CASSTRLVRANEQFF. The CDR3 bases are TGTGCCAGTAGTACAAGACTAGTACGGGCCAATGAGCAGTTCTTC.

Only a few counts were recorded for this clone. This chain links TRBV19 with TRBJ1-5, with D possibly matching TRBD1 (5 bases). Trimming cost V 5 bases and J 5 bases, with 13 bases left between them. The CDR3 is made up of 14 amino acids. Germline V gene data show CDR1 as LNHDA and CDR2 as SQIVND (reference sequence). This chain's CDR3 is CASSPTETYQPQHF. The CDR3 DNA reads TGTGCCAGTAGTCCGACAGAGACCTATCAGCCCCAGCATTTT.

The rearrangement links TRBV5-6 to TRBJ1-5, with D possibly TRBD1 on 6 matching bases. The CDR3 has 15 amino acids. Trimming shortened V by 0 bases and J by 6 bases, and 13 bases separated the two germline ends. Germline values: CDR1 SGHDT, CDR2 YYEEEE. CDR3 region: CASSLGWGQGQPQHF. The CDR3 DNA follows: TGTGCCAGCAGCTTGGGGTGGGGGCAGGGTCAGCCCCAGCATTTT.